The rows below give T cell receptor beta chains drawn from one sample of a study of CD8 T cells in ankylosing spondylitis. TCRdb recomputed calls from the 5' RACE reads with MiXCR, one row per CDR3 protein. The sample carries approximately 540,000 distinct CDR3 sequences, 12% recorded once. The specimen sequenced was blood, either unsorted or a sorted T cell fraction (not recorded which). The receptor source for this set is a male donor with ankylosing spondylitis. CDR3s leave out the opening cysteine and the closing phenylalanine or tryptophan.

v_gene	j_gene	CDR3aa
TRBV12-3/TRBV12-4	TRBJ1-5	ASSLGWTQPQH
TRBV5-1	TRBJ2-5	ASSPRTSGRAGETQY
TRBV20-1	TRBJ1-5	SASQGSNQPQH
TRBV20-1	TRBJ2-3	SAAGADTQY
TRBV7-2	TRBJ2-1	ASSFGADLSEQF
TRBV5-1	TRBJ2-1	ASSGRGTGSYNEQF
TRBV7-9	TRBJ2-2	ASPGGAGVGTGELF
TRBV28	TRBJ1-4	ASSSEDTGGEKLF
TRBV20-1	TRBJ1-2	SALGESLHYGYT
TRBV28	TRBJ2-2	ASSPRGGPSTGELF
TRBV20-1	TRBJ1-6	SARVGGPGNSPLH
TRBV12-3/TRBV12-4	TRBJ2-3	ASSFGSGRGDTQY
TRBV15	TRBJ1-4	ATSRSALQGTNEKLF
TRBV7-2	TRBJ2-7	ASSLRAASPYEQY
TRBV10-3	TRBJ2-1	AISRDNEQF
TRBV21-1	TRBJ1-2	ASCKGVGDYGYT
TRBV11-3	TRBJ2-2	ASSLNPSNTGELF
TRBV20-1	TRBJ2-1	SASPASPAYNEQF
TRBV11-3	TRBJ2-3	ASSIGRTSTDTQY
TRBV9	TRBJ1-3	ASSVGWADSGNTIY
TRBV20-1	TRBJ2-1	SARRTLAGHEQF
TRBV20-1	TRBJ2-7	SARDFGPGGSQGEQY
TRBV18	TRBJ2-7	ASSPPSSSYEQY
TRBV20-1	TRBJ2-4	SARANTKNIQY
TRBV21-1	TRBJ2-2	ASSKDPRGNTGELF
TRBV5-1	TRBJ2-3	ASSLDLPTDTQY
TRBV7-8	TRBJ2-3	ASSSSLAGGEYTQY
TRBV10-2	TRBJ2-7	ASTRDYTYEQY
TRBV6-5	TRBJ1-5	ASSWAVGQPQH
TRBV29-1	TRBJ1-5	SVRQGQDQPQH
TRBV27	TRBJ1-6	ASSLSWTVSPLH
TRBV5-1	TRBJ1-2	ASSLTGQGVVNYGYT
TRBV5-1	TRBJ2-1	ASSLTGGINNEQF
TRBV27	TRBJ2-1	ASSLSGFYEQF
TRBV12-3/TRBV12-4	TRBJ2-2	ASRRLSADTGELF
TRBV7-2	TRBJ2-1	ASSFSGRSPSNEQF
TRBV5-5	TRBJ2-5	ASSNRGQRETQY
TRBV29-1	TRBJ2-5	SVDGQGVETQY
TRBV6-1	TRBJ1-1	ASSEGPDTEAF
TRBV27	TRBJ1-1	ASSLGPGHHDLNTEAF
TRBV25-1	TRBJ1-3	ASSPRPGNTIY
TRBV29-1	TRBJ2-1	SAWTSGIGNEQF
TRBV20-1	TRBJ1-6	SARKLGIGHNSPLH
TRBV3-1	TRBJ1-1	ASSSGQGTTEAF
TRBV5-1	TRBJ1-1	ASSARDGNTEAF
TRBV15	TRBJ1-5	ATSRGGQGSSPQH
TRBV20-1	TRBJ2-2	SARGSLRFSGTGELF
TRBV2	TRBJ1-6	ASSDGGAYNSPLH
TRBV11-2	TRBJ2-1	ASSLDSRGFDEQF
TRBV27	TRBJ2-1	ASRWEGFSEQF
TRBV28	TRBJ2-3	ASSWAGGRTDTQY
TRBV18	TRBJ2-1	ASSPPMAGVFNEQF
TRBV20-1	TRBJ1-5	SASRYSNQPQH
TRBV24-1	TRBJ1-2	ATSDGPWGYT
TRBV18	TRBJ1-6	ASSPRGSGQGDNSPLH